This T cell receptor beta chain comes out of a study of cytomegalovirus exposure and HLA in healthy donors. PCR was performed using 60 Vbeta and 13 Jbeta primers. Profiling relied on immunoSEQ multiplex PCR, and the TCRdb table lists in-frame clones only, not all of them. The table includes 150,000 to 200,000 clones, approximately 72% detected once. The germline CDR1 and CDR2 sequences are MNHEY and SVGAGI. The CDR3 spans 13 residues. V gave up 6 bases and J gave up 5 bases; unmatched junction bases: 6. The clonotype originates from a human donor in good health. The sample consisted of PBMCs. The chain joins TRBV6-5 to TRBJ2-7; 8 bases are a match to TRBD1. CDR3 loop: CASRGRQGNEQYF. In DNA form, the CDR3 reads TGTGCCAGCAGGGGAAGACAGGGGAACGAGCAGTACTTC.